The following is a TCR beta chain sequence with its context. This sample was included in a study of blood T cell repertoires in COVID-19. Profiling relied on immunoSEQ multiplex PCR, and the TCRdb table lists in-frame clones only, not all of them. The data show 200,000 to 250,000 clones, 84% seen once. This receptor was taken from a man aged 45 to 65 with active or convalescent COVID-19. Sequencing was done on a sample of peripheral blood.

CDR3 DNA: TGCGCCAGCAGCTTGTGGAGGGAAGGATCCTATAATTCACCCCTCCACTTT. Amino acids: CASSLWREGSYNSPLHF. The V call is TRBV5-1, the J call TRBJ1-6; D is unclear. The length of the CDR3 is 17 residues. Trimming took off 1 base at V and 1 base at J, with 12 bases between the two ends. Germline values: CDR1 SGHRS, CDR2 YFSETQ. Full variable domain (missing parts from reference TRBV5-1 and TRBJ1-6): KAGVTQTPRYLIKTRGQQVTLSCSPISGHRSVSWYQQTPGQGLQFLFEYFSETQRNKGNFPGRFSGRQFSNSRSEMNVSTLELGDSALYLCASSLWREGSYNSPLHFGNGTRLTVT.